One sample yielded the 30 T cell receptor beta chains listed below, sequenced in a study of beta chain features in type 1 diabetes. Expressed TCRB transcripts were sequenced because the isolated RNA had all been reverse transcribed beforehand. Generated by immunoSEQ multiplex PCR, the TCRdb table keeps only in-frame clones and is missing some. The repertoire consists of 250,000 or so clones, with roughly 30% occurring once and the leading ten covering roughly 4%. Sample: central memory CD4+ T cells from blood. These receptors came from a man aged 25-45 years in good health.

This CDR3 reads CASLLDGSYEQYF. In DNA form, the CDR3 reads TGTGCCAGCCTTCTGGACGGTTCCTACGAGCAGTACTTC. The chain carries TRBV28 and TRBJ2-7; D gene unclear. This CDR3 is 13 amino acids long. Germline V gives CDR1 MDHEN, CDR2 SYDVKM. Trimming shortened V by 8 bases and J by 1 base, and 12 bases separated the two germline ends.

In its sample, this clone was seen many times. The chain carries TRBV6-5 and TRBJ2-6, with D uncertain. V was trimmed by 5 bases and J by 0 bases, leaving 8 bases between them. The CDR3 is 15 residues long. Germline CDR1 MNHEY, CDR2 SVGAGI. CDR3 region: CASSPWSSGANVLTF. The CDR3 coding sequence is TGTGCCAGCAGTCCCTGGAGCTCTGGGGCCAACGTCCTGACTTTC.

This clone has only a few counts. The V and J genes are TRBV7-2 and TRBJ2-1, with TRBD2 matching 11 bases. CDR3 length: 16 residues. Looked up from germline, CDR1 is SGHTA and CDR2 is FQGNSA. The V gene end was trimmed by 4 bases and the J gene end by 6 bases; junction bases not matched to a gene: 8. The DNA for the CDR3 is TGTGCCAGCAGCTGGAATAGCGGGGGGGCGAGCAATGAGCAGTTCTTC. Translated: CASSWNSGGASNEQFF. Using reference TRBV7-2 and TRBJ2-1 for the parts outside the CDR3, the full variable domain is GAGVSQSPSNKVTEKGKDVELRCDPISGHTALYWYRQSLGQGLEFLIYFQGNSAPDKSGLPSDRFSAERTGGSVSTLTIQRTQQEDSAVYLCASSWNSGGASNEQFFGPGTRLTVL.

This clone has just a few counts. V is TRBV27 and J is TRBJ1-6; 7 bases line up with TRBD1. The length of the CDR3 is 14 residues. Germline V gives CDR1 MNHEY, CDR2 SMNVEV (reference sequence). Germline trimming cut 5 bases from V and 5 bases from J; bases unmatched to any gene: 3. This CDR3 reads CASSIGTDNSPLHF. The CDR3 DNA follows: TGTGCCAGCAGTATCGGGACAGATAATTCACCCCTCCACTTT.

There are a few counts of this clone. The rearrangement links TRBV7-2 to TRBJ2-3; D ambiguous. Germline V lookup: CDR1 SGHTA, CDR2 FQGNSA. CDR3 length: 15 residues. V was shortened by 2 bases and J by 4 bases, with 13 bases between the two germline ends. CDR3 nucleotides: TGTGCCAGCAGCTTACTAGTTAATCCGGCAGATACGCAGTATTTT. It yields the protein CASSLLVNPADTQYF. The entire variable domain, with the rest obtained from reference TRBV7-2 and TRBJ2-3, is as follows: GAGVSQSPSNKVTEKGKDVELRCDPISGHTALYWYRQSLGQGLEFLIYFQGNSAPDKSGLPSDRFSAERTGGSVSTLTIQRTQQEDSAVYLCASSLLVNPADTQYFGPGTRLTVL.

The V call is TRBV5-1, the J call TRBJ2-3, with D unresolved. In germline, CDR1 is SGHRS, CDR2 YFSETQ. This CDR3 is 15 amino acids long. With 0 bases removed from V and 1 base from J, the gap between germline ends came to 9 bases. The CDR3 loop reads CASSLEGSGTDTQYF. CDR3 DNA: TGCGCCAGCAGCTTGGAGGGTTCTGGCACAGATACGCAGTATTTT.

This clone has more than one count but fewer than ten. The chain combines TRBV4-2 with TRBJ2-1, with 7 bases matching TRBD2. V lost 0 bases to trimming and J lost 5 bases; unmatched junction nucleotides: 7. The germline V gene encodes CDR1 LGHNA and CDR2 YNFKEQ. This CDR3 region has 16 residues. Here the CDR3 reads CASSQELRAGHNEQFF. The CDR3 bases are TGTGCCAGCAGCCAAGAATTAAGAGCGGGGCACAATGAGCAGTTCTTC.

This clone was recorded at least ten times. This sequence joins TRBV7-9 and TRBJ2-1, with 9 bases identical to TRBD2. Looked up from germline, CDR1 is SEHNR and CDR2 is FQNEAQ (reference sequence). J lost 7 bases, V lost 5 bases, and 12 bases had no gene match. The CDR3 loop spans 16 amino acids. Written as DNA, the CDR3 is TGTGCCAGCAGCCAGCCTTGGCGGCTAGCGGGAAATGAGCAGTTCTTC. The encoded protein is CASSQPWRLAGNEQFF.

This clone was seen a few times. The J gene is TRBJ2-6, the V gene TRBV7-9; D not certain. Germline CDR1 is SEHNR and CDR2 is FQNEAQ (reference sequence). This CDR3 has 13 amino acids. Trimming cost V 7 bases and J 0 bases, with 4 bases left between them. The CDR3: CASTASGANVLTF. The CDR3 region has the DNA TGTGCCAGCACCGCCTCTGGGGCCAACGTCCTGACTTTC.

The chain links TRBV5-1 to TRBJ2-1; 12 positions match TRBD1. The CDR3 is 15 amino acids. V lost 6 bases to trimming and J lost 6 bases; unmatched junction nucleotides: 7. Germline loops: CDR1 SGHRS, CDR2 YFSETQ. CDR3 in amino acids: CASNGRDRGPNEQFF. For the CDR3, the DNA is TGCGCCAGCAACGGCCGGGACAGGGGGCCCAATGAGCAGTTCTTC.

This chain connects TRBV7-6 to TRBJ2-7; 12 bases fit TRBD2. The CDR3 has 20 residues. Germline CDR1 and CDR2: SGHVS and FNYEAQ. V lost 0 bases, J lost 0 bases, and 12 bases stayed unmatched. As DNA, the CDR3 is TGTGCCAGCAGCTTAGCGCCAAGTACTAGCGGGAGGCCCTCCTCCTACGAGCAGTACTTC. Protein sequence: CASSLAPSTSGRPSSYEQYF.

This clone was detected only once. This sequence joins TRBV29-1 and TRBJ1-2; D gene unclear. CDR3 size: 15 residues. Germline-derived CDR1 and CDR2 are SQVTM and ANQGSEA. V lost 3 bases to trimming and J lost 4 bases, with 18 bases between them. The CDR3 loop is CSVDSWGDLGYGYTF. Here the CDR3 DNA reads TGCAGCGTTGACTCCTGGGGAGATTTAGGCTATGGCTACACCTTC.

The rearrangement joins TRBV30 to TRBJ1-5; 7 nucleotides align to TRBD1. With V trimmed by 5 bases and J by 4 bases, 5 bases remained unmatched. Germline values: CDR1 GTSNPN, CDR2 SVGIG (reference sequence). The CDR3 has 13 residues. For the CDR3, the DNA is TGTGCCTGGTCTCGGGACAGAAATCAGCCCCAGCATTTT. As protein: CAWSRDRNQPQHF.

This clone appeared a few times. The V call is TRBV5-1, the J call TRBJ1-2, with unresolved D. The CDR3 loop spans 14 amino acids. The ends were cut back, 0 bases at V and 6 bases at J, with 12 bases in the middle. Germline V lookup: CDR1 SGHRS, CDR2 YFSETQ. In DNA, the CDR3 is TGCGCCAGCAGCTTGGGACATCCCGCTGATGGCTACACCTTC. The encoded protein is CASSLGHPADGYTF.

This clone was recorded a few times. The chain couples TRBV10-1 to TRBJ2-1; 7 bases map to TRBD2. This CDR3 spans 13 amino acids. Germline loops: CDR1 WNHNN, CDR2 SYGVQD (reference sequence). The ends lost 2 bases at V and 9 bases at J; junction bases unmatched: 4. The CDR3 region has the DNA TGCGCCAGCAGTGAGAAGATAGCGGGTGAGCAGTTCTTC. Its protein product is CASSEKIAGEQFF.

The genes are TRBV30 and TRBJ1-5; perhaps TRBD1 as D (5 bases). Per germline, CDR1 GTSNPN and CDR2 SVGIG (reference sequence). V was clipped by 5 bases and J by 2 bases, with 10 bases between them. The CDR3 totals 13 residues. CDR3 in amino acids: CAWSKTGNQPQHF. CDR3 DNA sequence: TGTGCCTGGTCCAAGACAGGCAATCAGCCCCAGCATTTT.

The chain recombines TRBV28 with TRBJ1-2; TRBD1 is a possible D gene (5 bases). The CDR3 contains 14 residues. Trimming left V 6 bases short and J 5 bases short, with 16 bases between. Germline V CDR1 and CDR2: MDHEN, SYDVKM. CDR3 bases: TGTGCCAGCAGCCCTACACAGGTGTATTATGGCTACACCTTC. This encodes CASSPTQVYYGYTF.

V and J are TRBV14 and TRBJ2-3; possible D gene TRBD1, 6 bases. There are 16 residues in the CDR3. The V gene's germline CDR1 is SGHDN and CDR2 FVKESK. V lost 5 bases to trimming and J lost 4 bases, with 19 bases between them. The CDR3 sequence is CASSLWNRAVSDTQYF. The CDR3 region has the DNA TGTGCCAGCAGCTTATGGAACAGGGCGGTTTCAGATACGCAGTATTTT.

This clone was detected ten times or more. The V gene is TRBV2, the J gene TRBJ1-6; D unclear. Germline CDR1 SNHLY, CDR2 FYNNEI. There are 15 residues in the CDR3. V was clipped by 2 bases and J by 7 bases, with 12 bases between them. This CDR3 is CASSEIDVTNSPLHF. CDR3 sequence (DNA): TGTGCCAGCAGTGAAATAGATGTTACCAATTCACCCCTCCACTTT.

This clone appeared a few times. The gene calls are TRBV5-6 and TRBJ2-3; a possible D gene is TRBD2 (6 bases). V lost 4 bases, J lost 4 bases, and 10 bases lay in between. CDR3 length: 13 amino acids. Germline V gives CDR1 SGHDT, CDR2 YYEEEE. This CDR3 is CASSPDYSDTQYF. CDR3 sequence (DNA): TGTGCCAGCAGCCCGGACTATTCAGATACGCAGTATTTT.

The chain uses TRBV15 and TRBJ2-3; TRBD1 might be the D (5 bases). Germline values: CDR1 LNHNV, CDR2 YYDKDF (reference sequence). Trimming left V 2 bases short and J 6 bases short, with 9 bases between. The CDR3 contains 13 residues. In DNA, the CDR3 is TGTGCCACCAGCAGACCTACAGGCGATACGCAGTATTTT. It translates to CATSRPTGDTQYF.

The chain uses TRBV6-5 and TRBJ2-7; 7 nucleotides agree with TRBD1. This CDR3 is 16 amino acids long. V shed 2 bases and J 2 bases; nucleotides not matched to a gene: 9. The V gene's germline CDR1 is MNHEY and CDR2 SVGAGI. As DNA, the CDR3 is TGTGCCAGCAGTTACCTGGGGAACAGGGGAACCTACGAGCAGTACTTC. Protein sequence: CASSYLGNRGTYEQYF.

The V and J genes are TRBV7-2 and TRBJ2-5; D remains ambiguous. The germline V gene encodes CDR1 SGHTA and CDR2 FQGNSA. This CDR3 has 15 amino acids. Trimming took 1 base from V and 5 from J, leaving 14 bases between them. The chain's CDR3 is CASSLETGFGETQYF. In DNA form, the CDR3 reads TGTGCCAGCAGCTTAGAAACGGGTTTCGGGGAGACCCAGTACTTC.

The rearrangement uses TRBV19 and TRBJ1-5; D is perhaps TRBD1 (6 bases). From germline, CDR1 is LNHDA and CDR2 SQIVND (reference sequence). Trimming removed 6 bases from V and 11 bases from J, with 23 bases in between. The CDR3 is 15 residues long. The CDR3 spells CASRKVETGGGAQHF. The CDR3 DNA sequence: TGTGCCAGTAGAAAAGTCGAGACTGGGGGCGGGGCCCAGCATTTT. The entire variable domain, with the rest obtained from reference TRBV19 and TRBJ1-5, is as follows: DGGITQSPKYLFRKEGQNVTLSCEQNLNHDAMYWYRQDPGQGLRLIYYSQIVNDFQKGDIAEGYSVSREKKESFPLTVTSAQKNPTAFYLCASRKVETGGGAQHFGDGTRLSIL.

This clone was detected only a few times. The CDR3 protein is CASSLAKEPYLFF. DNA for the CDR3: TGTGCCAGCAGCTTAGCCAAGGAGCCCTACCTGTTCTTT. The chain is built from TRBV7-9 and TRBJ1-1; D is undetermined. The CDR3 covers 13 residues. CDR1 and CDR2 (germline): SEHNR, FQNEAQ (reference sequence). The germline V and J ends were trimmed by 0 bases and 14 bases, with 16 bases remaining between them.

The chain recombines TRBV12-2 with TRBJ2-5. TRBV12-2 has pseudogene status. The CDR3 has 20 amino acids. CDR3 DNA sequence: TGTGCAAGTCGCTTAGTCTCCGGGACGCGGGCCGCCTGGGCCGAAGAGACCCAGTACTTC. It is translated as CASRLVSGTRAAWAEETQYF.

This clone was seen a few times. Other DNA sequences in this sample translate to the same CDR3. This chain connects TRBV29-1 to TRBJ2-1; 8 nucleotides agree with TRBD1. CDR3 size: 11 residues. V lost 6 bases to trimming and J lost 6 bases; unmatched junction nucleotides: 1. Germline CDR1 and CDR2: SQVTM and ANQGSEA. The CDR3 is CSVDRGNEQFF. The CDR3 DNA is TGCAGCGTCGACAGGGGCAATGAGCAGTTCTTC.

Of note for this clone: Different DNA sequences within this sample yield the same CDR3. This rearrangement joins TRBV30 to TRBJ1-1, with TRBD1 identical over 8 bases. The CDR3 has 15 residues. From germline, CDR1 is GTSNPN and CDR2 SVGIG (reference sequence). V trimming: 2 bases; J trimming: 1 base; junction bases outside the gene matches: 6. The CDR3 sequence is CAWSPLGQGNTEAFF. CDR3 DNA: TGTGCCTGGAGTCCCCTCGGACAGGGGAACACTGAAGCTTTCTTT. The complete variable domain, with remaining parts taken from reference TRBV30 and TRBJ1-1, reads SQTIHQWPATLVQPVGSPLSLECTVEGTSNPNLYWYRQAAGRGLQLLFYSVGIGQISSEVPQNLSASRPQDRQFILSSKKLLLSDSGFYLCAWSPLGQGNTEAFFGQGTRLTVV.

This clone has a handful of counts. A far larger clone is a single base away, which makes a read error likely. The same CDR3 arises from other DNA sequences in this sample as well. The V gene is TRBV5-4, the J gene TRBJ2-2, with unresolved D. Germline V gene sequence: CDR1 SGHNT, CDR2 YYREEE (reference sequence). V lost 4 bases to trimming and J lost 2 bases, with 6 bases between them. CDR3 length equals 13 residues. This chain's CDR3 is CASSQDNTGELFF. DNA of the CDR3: TGTGCCAGCAGCCAAGATAACACCGGGGAGCTGTTTTTT.

CDR3: CASSQRAEGHGNTIYF. For the CDR3, the DNA is TGCGCCAGCAGCCAAAGGGCGGAGGGACACGGAAACACCATATATTTT. This rearrangement joins TRBV4-1 to TRBJ1-3, with TRBD1 as a possible D gene (6 bases). V was shortened by 2 bases and J by 4 bases, with 15 bases between the two germline ends. The CDR3 is 16 residues long. Germline CDR1 reads MGHRA; CDR2 reads YSYEKL.